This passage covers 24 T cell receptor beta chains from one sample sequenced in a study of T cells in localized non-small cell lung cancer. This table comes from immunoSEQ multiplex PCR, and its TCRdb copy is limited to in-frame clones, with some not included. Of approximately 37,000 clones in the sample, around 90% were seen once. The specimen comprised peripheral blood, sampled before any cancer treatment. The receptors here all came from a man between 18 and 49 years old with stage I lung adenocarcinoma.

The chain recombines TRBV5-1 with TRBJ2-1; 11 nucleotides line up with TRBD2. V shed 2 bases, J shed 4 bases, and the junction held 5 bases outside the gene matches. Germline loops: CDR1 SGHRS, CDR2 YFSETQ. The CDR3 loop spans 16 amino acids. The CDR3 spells CASSLRTSGPYNEQFF. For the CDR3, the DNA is TGCGCCAGCAGCTTAAGGACTAGCGGGCCGTACAATGAGCAGTTCTTC.

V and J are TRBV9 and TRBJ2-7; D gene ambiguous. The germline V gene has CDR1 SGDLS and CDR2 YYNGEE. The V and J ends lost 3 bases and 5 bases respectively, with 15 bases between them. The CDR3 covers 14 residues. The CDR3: CASSAGWRGDEQYF. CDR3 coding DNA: TGTGCCAGCAGCGCCGGTTGGCGCGGCGACGAGCAGTACTTC.

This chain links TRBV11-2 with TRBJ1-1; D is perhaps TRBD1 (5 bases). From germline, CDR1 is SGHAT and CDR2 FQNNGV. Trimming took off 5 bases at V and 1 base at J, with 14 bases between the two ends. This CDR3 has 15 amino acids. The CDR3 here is CASSPWDGKNTEAFF. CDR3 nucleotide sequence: TGTGCCAGCAGCCCCTGGGACGGGAAGAACACTGAAGCTTTCTTT. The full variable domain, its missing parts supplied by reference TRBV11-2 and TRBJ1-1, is EAGVAQSPRYKIIEKRQSVAFWCNPISGHATLYWYQQILGQGPKLLIQFQNNGVVDDSQLPKDRFSAERLKGVDSTLKIQPAKLEDSAVYLCASSPWDGKNTEAFFGQGTRLTVV.

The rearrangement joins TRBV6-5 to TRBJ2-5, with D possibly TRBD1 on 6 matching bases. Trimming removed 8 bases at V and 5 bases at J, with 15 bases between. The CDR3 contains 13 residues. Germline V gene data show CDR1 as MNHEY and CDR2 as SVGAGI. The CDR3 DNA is TGTGCCAGCGGATACAGGGAGAGCGAGACCCAGTACTTC. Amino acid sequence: CASGYRESETQYF.

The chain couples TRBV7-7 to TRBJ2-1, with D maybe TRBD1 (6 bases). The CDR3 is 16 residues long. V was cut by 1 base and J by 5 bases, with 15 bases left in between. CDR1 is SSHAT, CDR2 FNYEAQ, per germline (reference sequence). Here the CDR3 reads CASSLDATGLHNEQFF. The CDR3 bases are TGTGCCAGCAGCTTAGACGCGACAGGCCTACACAATGAGCAGTTCTTC.

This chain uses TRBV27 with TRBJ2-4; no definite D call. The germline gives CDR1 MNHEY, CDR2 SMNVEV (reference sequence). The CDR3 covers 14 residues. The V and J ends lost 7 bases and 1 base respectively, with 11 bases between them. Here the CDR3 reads CASKGVLAKNIQYF. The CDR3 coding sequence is TGTGCCAGCAAGGGCGTCCTTGCCAAAAACATTCAGTACTTC.

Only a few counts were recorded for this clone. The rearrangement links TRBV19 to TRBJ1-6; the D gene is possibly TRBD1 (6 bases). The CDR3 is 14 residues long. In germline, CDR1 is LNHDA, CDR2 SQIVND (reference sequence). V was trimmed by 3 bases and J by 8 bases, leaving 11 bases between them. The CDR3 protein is CASSIWGPDSPLHF. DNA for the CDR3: TGTGCCAGTAGTATTTGGGGGCCAGATTCACCCCTCCACTTT.

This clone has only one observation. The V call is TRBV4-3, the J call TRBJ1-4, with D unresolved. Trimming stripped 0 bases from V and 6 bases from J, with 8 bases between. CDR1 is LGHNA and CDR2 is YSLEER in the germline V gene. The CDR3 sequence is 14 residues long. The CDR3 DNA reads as TGCGCCAGCAGCCAAGAGCAAGGCGATGAAAAACTGTTTTTT. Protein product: CASSQEQGDEKLFF.

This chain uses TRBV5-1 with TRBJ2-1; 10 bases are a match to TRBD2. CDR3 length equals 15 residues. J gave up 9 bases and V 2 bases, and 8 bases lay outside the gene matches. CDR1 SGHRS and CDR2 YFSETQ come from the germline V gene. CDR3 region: CASSFSGGFAGEQFF. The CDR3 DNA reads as TGCGCCAGCAGCTTTAGCGGGGGGTTCGCTGGTGAGCAGTTCTTC. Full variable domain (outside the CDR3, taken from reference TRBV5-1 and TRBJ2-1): KAGVTQTPRYLIKTRGQQVTLSCSPISGHRSVSWYQQTPGQGLQFLFEYFSETQRNKGNFPGRFSGRQFSNSRSEMNVSTLELGDSALYLCASSFSGGFAGEQFFGPGTRLTVL.

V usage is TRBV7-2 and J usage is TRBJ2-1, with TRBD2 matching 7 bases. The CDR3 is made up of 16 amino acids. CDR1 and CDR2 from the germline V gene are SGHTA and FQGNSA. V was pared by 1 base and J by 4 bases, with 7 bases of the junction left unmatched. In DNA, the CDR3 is TGTGCCAGCAGCTTAGATAGTAGCGGGCCGTACAATGAGCAGTTCTTC. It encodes CASSLDSSGPYNEQFF.

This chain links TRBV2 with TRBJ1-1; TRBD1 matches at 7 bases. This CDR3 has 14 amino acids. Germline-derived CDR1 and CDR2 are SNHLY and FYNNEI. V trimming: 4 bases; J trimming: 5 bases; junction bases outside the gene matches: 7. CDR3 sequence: CASSVWQGETEAFF. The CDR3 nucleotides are TGTGCCAGCAGTGTTTGGCAGGGGGAGACTGAAGCTTTCTTT. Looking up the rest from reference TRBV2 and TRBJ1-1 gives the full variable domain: EPEVTQTPSHQVTQMGQEVILRCVPISNHLYFYWYRQILGQKVEFLVSFYNNEISEKSEIFDDQFSVERPDGSNFTLKIRSTKLEDSAMYFCASSVWQGETEAFFGQGTRLTVV.

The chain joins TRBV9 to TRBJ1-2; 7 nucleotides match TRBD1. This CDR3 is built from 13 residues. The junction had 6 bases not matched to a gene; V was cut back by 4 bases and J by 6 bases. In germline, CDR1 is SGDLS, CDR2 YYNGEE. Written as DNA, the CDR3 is TGTGCCAGCAGCCTTGGGACAGTCAATGGCTACACCTTC. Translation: CASSLGTVNGYTF.

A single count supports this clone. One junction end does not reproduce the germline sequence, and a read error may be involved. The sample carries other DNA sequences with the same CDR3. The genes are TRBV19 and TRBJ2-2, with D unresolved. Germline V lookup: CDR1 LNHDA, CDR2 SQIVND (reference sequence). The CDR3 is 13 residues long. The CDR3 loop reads CASSKGYTGELFF. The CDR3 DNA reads TGTGCCAGTAGTAAAGGGTACACCGGAGAGCTGTTTTTT.

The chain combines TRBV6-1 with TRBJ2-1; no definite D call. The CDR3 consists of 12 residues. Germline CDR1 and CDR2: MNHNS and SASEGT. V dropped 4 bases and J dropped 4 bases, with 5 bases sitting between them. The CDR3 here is CASSVQYNEQFF. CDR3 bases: TGTGCCAGCAGTGTACAATACAATGAGCAGTTCTTC.

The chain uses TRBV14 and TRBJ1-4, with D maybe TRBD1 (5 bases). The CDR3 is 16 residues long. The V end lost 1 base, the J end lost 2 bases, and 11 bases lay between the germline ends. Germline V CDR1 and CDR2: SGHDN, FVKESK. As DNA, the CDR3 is TGTGCCAGCAGCCAAGGACAGCTAAGGACTAATGAAAAACTGTTTTTT. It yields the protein CASSQGQLRTNEKLFF. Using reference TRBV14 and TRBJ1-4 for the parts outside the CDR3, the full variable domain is EAGVTQFPSHSVIEKGQTVTLRCDPISGHDNLYWYRRVMGKEIKFLLHFVKESKQDESGMPNNRFLAERTGGTYSTLKVQPAELEDSGVYFCASSQGQLRTNEKLFFGSGTQLSVL.

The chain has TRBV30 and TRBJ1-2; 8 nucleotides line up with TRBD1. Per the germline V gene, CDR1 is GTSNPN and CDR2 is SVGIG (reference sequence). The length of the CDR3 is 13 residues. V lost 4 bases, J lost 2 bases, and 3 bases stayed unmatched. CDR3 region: CAWKDRGNYGYTF. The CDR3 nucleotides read TGTGCCTGGAAAGACAGGGGAAACTATGGCTACACCTTC. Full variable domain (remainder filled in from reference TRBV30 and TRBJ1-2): SQTIHQWPATLVQPVGSPLSLECTVEGTSNPNLYWYRQAAGRGLQLLFYSVGIGQISSEVPQNLSASRPQDRQFILSSKKLLLSDSGFYLCAWKDRGNYGYTFGSGTRLTVV.

In nucleotides, the CDR3 is TGCGCCAGCAGCTTGGCAGGGTCTGCCTACAATGAGCAGTTCTTC. This sequence encodes CASSLAGSAYNEQFF. J is TRBJ2-1 and V is TRBV5-1; a weak D match, TRBD1 (5 bases). The V and J ends lost 0 bases and 2 bases respectively, with 9 bases between them. This CDR3 region has 15 residues. Germline V gene lookup returns CDR1 SGHRS and CDR2 YFSETQ.

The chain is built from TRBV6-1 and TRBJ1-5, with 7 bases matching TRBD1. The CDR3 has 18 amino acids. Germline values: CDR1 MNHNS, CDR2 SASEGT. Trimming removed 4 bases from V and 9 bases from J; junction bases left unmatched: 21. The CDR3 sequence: CASSVNGPEGANHGPQHF. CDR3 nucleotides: TGTGCCAGCAGTGTAAATGGGCCGGAGGGGGCTAATCACGGGCCCCAGCATTTT.

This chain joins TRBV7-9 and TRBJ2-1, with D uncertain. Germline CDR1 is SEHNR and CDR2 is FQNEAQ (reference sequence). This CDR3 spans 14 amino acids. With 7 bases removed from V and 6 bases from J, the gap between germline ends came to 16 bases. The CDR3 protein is CASTPPVSPNEQFF. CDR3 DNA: TGTGCCAGCACCCCCCCGGTGTCACCCAATGAGCAGTTCTTC.

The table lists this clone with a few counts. The CDR3 DNA reads TGTGCTAGTGGTTCCCGACAGGGGTTTAGCTCCTACAATGAGCAGTTCTTC. This translates into CASGSRQGFSSYNEQFF. The chain couples TRBV12-5 to TRBJ2-1, with 8 nucleotides matching TRBD1. Trimming took 4 bases from V and 0 from J; bases not matched to a gene: 8. This CDR3 has 17 amino acids. Germline lookup yields CDR1 LGHNT and CDR2 FRNRAP.

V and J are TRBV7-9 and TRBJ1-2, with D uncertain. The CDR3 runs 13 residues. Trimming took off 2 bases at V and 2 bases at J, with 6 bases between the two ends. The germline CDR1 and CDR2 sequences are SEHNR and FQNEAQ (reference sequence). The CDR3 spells CASSLTQNYGYTF. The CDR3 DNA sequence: TGTGCCAGCAGCTTAACGCAGAACTATGGCTACACCTTC.

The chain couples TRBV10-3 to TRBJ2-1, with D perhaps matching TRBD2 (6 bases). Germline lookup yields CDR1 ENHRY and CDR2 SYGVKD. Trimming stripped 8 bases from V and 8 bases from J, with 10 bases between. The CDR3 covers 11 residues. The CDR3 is CAILRDYEQFF. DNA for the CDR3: TGTGCCATCCTCAGGGACTATGAGCAGTTCTTC.

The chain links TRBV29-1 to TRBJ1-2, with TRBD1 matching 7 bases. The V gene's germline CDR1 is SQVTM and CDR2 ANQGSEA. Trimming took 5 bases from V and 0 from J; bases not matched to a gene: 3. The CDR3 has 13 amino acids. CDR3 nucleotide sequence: TGCAGCGTTCTGACAGGGACTAACTATGGCTACACCTTC. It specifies CSVLTGTNYGYTF.

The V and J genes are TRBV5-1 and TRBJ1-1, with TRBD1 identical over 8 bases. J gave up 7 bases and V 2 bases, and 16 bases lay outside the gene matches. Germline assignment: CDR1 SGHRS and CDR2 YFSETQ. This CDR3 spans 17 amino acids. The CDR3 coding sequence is TGCGCCAGCAGCTTCGGTGGCAGGGGGCCTCGTGGAGGTGAAGCTTTCTTT. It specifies CASSFGGRGPRGGEAFF.